These 8 T cell receptor beta chains came from one sample sequenced in a study of T cells after yellow fever vaccination. TCRdb re-called the 5' RACE reads through MiXCR, storing one row per CDR3 protein. The data hold some 240,000 distinct CDR3 sequences, with about 5% observed a single time. The sequencing here drew on CD4+ T cells sorted from PBMCs, taken on the day of the yellow fever booster vaccination. Every receptor here comes from a man aged 18 to 30 who received the YFV17D yellow fever vaccine.

A few counts support this clonotype. The chain couples TRBV5-1 to TRBJ2-2; D is possibly TRBD2 (5 bases). The CDR3 is 16 amino acids. The V end lost 4 bases, the J end lost 7 bases, and 20 bases lay between the germline ends. CDR1 and CDR2 from the germline V gene are SGHRS and YFSETQ. CDR3 loop: CASSPSPPGGSGELFF. The CDR3 nucleotides read TGCGCCAGCAGCCCATCCCCCCCTGGTGGGAGCGGGGAGCTGTTTTTT.

This clonotype came up many times. This chain uses TRBV9 with TRBJ2-3; no firm D call. V lost 0 bases and J 4 bases, leaving 9 bases between the germline ends. Germline lookup yields CDR1 SGDLS and CDR2 YYNGEE. The CDR3 is 14 amino acids. The CDR3 loop is CASSVDLLADTQYF. CDR3 bases: TGTGCCAGCAGCGTAGACCTGCTCGCAGATACGCAGTATTTT.

The table lists this clonotype with many counts. This rearrangement joins TRBV3-1 to TRBJ1-2; TRBD1 agrees at 7 bases. The V gene's germline CDR1 is LGHDT and CDR2 YNNKEL (reference sequence). With V trimmed by 0 bases and J by 4 bases, 8 bases remained unmatched. CDR3 length: 16 amino acids. The CDR3: CASSQEGTGQLYGYTF. In nucleotides, the CDR3 is TGTGCCAGCAGCCAAGAAGGGACGGGACAGCTCTATGGCTACACCTTC.

The rearrangement uses TRBV7-2 and TRBJ2-7; D is unresolved. The CDR3 loop spans 13 amino acids. In germline, CDR1 is SGHTA, CDR2 FQGNSA. V lost 2 bases, J lost 7 bases, and 12 bases lay in between. The CDR3 is CASSLSANREQYV. For the CDR3, the DNA is TGTGCCAGCAGCTTATCCGCGAACCGGGAGCAGTACGTC.

This clonotype was found many times. This chain joins TRBV6-5 and TRBJ1-1, with D uncertain. Germline CDR1 is MNHEY and CDR2 is SVGAGI. This CDR3 spans 16 amino acids. Trimming shortened V by 2 bases and J by 1 base, and 14 bases separated the two germline ends. In nucleotides, the CDR3 is TGTGCCAGCAGTTACAGAAGCTCAAGGCGGAACACTGAAGCTTTCTTT. It yields the protein CASSYRSSRRNTEAFF.

The genes are TRBV12-3 or TRBV12-4 and TRBJ2-2; the D call may be TRBD1 or TRBD2 (5 bases each). V dropped 6 bases and J dropped 8 bases, with 19 bases sitting between them. The CDR3 runs to 15 residues. The CDR3: CASRRSGTGLGELFF. CDR3 bases: TGTGCCAGCAGGCGGTCCGGGACGGGTCTTGGGGAGCTGTTTTTT.

This clonotype was counted a few times. The chain uses TRBV9 and TRBJ1-2; no firm D call. This CDR3 contains 15 residues. From germline, CDR1 is SGDLS and CDR2 YYNGEE. The V gene lost 0 bases and the J gene lost 3 bases, with 12 bases spanning the gap. CDR3 loop: CASSVDPRLYYGYTF. The DNA for the CDR3 is TGTGCCAGCAGCGTAGACCCCCGGCTTTACTATGGCTACACCTTC.

This clonotype was picked up a small number of times. The V gene is TRBV10-3, the J gene TRBJ1-5, with a weak D call TRBD1 (6 bases). V lost 5 bases, J lost 2 bases, and 13 bases lay in between. The CDR3 extends over 15 amino acids. Per germline, CDR1 ENHRY and CDR2 SYGVKD. Written as DNA, the CDR3 is TGTGCCATCAGTATTCAGGGGCCCGGCAATCAGCCCCAGCATTTT. Its translation: CAISIQGPGNQPQHF.